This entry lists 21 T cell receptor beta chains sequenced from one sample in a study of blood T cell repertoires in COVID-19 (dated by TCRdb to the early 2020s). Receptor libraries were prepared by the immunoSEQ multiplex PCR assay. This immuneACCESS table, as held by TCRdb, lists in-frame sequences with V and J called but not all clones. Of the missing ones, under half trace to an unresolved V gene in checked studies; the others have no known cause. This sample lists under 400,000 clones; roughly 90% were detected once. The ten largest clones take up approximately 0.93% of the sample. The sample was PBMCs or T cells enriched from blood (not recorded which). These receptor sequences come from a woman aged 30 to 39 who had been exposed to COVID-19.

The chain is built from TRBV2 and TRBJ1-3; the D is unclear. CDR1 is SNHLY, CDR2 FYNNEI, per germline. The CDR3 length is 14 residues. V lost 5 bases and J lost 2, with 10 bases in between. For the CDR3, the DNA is TGTGCCAGCAGTCCAACAGTTGCTGGAAACACCATATATTTT. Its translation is CASSPTVAGNTIYF.

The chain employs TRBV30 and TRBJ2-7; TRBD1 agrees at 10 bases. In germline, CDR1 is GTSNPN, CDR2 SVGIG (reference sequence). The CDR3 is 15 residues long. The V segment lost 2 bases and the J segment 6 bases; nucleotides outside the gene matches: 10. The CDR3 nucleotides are TGTGCCTGGAGTTTCCGGAGACAGGGGGCAACCGAGCAGTACTTC. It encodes CAWSFRRQGATEQYF.

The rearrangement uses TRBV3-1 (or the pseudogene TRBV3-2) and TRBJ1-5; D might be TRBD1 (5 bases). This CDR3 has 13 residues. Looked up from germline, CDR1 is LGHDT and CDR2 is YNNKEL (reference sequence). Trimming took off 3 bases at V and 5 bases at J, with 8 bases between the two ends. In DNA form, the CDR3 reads TGTGCCAGCAGCCACGGGGGAGATCAGCCCCAGCATTTT. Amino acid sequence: CASSHGGDQPQHF.

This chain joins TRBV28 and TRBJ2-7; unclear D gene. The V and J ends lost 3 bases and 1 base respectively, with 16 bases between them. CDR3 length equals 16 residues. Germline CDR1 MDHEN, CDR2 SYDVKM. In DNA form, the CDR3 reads TGTGCCAGCAGTTTTGCCCTTGCCAGGCTTTCCTACGAGCAGTACTTC. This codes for CASSFALARLSYEQYF.

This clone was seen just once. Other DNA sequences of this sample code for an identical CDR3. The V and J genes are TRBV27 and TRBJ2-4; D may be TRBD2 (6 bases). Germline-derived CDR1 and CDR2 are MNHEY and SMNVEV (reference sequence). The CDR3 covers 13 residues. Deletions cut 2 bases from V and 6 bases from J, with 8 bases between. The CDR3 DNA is TGTGCCAGCAGTTTAGGAGGGACAAACATTCAGTACTTC. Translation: CASSLGGTNIQYF.

CDR3 in DNA: TGTGCCAGCAGCCAAGAGCGCTCTTTAGGGACTTTCACCTACGAGCAGTACTTC. It is translated as CASSQERSLGTFTYEQYF. The genes are TRBV4-2 and TRBJ2-7, with a tentative D call TRBD2 (6 bases). The CDR3 contains 18 residues. Germline V gene lookup returns CDR1 LGHNA and CDR2 YNFKEQ. V lost 0 bases and J 2 bases, leaving 20 bases between the germline ends.

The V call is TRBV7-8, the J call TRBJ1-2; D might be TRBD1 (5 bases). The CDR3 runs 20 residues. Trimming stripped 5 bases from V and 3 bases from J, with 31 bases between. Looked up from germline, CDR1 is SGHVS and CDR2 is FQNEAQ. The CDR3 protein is CASSPAAGTPFARAYYGYTF. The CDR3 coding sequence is TGTGCCAGCAGCCCGGCCGCTGGGACTCCCTTTGCGCGAGCTTACTATGGCTACACCTTC.

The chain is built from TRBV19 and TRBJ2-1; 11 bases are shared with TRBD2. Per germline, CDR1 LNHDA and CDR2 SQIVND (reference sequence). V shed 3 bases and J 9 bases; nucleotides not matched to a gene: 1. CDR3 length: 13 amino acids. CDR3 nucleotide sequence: TGTGCCAGTAGTATCGGGACTAGCGGTGAGCAGTTCTTC. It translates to CASSIGTSGEQFF.

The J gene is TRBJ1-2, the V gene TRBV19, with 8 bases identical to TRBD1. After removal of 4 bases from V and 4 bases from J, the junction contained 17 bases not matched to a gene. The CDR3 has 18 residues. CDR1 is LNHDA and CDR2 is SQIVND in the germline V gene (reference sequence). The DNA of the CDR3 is TGTGCCAGTAGTACTTGGGCAGGGGGCCCCCCAAGATTCTATGGCTACACCTTC. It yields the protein CASSTWAGGPPRFYGYTF.

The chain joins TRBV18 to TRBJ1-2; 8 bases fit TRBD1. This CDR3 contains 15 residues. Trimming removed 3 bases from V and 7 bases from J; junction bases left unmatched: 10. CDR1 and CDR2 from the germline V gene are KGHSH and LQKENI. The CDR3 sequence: CASSPGQAVRSGYTF. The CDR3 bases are TGTGCCAGCTCACCGGGACAGGCCGTCAGGAGTGGCTACACCTTC. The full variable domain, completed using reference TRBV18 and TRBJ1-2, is NAGVMQNPRHLVRRRGQEARLRCSPMKGHSHVYWYRQLPEEGLKFMVYLQKENIIDESGMPKERFSAEFPKEGPSILRIQQVVRGDSAAYFCASSPGQAVRSGYTFGSGTRLTVV.

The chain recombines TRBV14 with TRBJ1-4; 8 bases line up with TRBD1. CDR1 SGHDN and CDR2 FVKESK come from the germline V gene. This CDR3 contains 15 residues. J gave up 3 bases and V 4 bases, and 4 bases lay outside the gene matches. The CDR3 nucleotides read TGTGCCAGCAGCCCCCGGACAGGGTCTAATGAAAAACTGTTTTTT. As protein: CASSPRTGSNEKLFF.

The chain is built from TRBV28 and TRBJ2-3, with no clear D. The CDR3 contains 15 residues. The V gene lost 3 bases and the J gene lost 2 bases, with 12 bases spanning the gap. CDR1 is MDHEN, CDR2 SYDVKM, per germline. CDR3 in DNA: TGTGCCAGCAGTTTTATGGGCAGAGACACAGATACGCAGTATTTT. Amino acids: CASSFMGRDTDTQYF. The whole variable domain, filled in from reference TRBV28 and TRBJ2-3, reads DVKVTQSSRYLVKRTGEKVFLECVQDMDHENMFWYRQDPGLGLRLIYFSYDVKMKEKGDIPEGYSVSREKKERFSLILESASTNQTSMYLCASSFMGRDTDTQYFGPGTRLTVL.

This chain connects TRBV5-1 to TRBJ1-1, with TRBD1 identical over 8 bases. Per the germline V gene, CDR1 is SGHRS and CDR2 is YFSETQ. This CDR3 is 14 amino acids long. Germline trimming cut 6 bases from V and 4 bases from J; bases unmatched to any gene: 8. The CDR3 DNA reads TGCGCCAGCATGTGGTGGACAGGGTCCACTGAAGCTTTCTTT. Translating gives CASMWWTGSTEAFF.

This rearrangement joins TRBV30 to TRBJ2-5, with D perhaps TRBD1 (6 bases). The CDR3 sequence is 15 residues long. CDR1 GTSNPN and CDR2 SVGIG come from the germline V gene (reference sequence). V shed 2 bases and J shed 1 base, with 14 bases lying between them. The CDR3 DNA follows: TGTGCCTGGAGTCCCCTAGTGGGGGCCCAAGAGACCCAGTACTTC. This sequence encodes CAWSPLVGAQETQYF.

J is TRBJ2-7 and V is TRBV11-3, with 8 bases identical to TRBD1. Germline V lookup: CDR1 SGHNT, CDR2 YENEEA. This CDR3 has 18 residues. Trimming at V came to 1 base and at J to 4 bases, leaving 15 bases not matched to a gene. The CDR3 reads CASSLVGSGGRVRYEQYF. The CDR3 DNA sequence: TGTGCCAGCAGCTTAGTAGGCTCAGGGGGCCGAGTAAGGTACGAGCAGTACTTC.

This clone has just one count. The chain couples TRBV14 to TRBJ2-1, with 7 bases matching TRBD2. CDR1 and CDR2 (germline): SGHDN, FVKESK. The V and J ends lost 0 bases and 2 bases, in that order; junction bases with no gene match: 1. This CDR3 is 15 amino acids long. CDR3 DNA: TGTGCCAGCAGCCAAGATGGGGGGGCCTACAATGAGCAGTTCTTC. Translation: CASSQDGGAYNEQFF.

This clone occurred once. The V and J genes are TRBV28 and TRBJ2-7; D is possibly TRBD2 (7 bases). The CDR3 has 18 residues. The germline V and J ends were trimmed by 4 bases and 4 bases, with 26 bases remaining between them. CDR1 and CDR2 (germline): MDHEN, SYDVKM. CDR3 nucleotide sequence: TGTGCCAGCAGTTCCCCCACCGGGACGGGGGGCGGATTTTACGAGCAGTACTTC. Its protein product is CASSSPTGTGGGFYEQYF.

The chain's CDR3 is CASSQDLAGGHEQFF. CDR3 coding DNA: TGTGCCAGCAGCCAAGACCTAGCGGGAGGACATGAGCAGTTCTTC. The chain carries TRBV3-1 (or the pseudogene TRBV3-2) and TRBJ2-1; 11 nucleotides agree with TRBD2. Germline loops: CDR1 LGHDT, CDR2 YNNKEL (reference sequence). The V segment lost 0 bases and the J segment 8 bases; nucleotides outside the gene matches: 3. This CDR3 spans 15 amino acids.

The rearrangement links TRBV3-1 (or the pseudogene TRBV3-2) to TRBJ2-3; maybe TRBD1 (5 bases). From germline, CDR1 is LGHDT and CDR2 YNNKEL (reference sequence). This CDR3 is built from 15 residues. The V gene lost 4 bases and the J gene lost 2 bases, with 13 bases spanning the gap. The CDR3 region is CASSPGGADTDTQYF. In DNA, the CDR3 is TGTGCCAGCAGCCCCGGTGGGGCGGACACAGATACGCAGTATTTT.

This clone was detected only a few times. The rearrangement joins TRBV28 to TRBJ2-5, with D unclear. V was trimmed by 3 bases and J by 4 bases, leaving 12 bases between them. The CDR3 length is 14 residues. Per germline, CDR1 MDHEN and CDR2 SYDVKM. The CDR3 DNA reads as TGTGCCAGCAGTTTCAGCAGGTTTCCAGAGACCCAGTACTTC. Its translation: CASSFSRFPETQYF.

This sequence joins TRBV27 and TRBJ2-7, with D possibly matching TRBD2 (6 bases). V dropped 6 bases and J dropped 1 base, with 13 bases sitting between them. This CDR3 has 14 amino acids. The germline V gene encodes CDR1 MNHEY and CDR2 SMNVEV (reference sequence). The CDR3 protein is CASRRAGISYEQYF. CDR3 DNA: TGTGCCAGCAGACGGGCGGGGATTTCCTACGAGCAGTACTTC.